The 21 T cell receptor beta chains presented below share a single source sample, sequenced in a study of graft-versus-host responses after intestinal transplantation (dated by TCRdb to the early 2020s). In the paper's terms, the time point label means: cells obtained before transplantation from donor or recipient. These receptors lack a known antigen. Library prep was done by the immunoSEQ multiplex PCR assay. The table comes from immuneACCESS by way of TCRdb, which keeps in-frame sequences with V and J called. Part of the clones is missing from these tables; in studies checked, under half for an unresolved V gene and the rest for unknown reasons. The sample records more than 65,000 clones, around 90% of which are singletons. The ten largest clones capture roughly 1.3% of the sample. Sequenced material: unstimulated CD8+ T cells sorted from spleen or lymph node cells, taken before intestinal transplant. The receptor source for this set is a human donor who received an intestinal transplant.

In DNA, the CDR3 is TGTGCCAGCAGCGCCCCAGTGGCAGGGACCTACAATGAGCAGTTCTTC. It encodes CASSAPVAGTYNEQFF. This sequence joins TRBV9 and TRBJ2-1; a possible D gene is TRBD1 (5 bases). Germline V gene sequence: CDR1 SGDLS, CDR2 YYNGEE. V was trimmed by 3 bases and J by 2 bases, leaving 15 bases between them. The CDR3 sequence is 16 residues long.

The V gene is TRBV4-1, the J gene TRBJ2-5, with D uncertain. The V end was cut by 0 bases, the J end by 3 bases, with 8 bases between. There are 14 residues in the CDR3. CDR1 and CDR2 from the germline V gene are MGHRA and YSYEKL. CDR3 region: CASSQDPREETQYF. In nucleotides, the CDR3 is TGCGCCAGCAGCCAAGATCCCCGGGAAGAGACCCAGTACTTC.

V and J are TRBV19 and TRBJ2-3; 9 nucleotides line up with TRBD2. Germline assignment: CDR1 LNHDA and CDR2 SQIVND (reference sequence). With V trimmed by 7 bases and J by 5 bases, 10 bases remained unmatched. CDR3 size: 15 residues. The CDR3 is CASTPGGGAVDTQYF. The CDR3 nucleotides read TGTGCCAGTACCCCGGGCGGGGGGGCGGTAGATACGCAGTATTTT.

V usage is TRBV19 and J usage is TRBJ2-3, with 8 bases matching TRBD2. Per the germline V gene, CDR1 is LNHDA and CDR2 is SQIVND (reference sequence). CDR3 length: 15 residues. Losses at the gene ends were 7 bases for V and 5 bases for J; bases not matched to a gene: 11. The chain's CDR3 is CASINFAGGEDTQYF. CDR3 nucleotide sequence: TGTGCCAGTATCAATTTTGCGGGGGGCGAAGATACGCAGTATTTT. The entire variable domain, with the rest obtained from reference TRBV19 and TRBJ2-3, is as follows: DGGITQSPKYLFRKEGQNVTLSCEQNLNHDAMYWYRQDPGQGLRLIYYSQIVNDFQKGDIAEGYSVSREKKESFPLTVTSAQKNPTAFYLCASINFAGGEDTQYFGPGTRLTVL.

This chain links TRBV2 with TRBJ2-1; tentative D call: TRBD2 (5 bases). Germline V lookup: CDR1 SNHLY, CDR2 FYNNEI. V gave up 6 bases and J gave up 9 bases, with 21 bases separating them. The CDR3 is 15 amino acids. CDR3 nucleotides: TGTGCCAGCAGGCCAGCAGACTACCCTCTTGGTGAGCAGTTCTTC. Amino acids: CASRPADYPLGEQFF.

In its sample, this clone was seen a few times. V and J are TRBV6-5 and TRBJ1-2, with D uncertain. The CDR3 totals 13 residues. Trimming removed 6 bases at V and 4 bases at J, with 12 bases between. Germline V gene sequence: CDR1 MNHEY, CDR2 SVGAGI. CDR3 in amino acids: CASSHTLAYGYTF. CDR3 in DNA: TGTGCCAGCAGCCACACATTGGCCTATGGCTACACCTTC.

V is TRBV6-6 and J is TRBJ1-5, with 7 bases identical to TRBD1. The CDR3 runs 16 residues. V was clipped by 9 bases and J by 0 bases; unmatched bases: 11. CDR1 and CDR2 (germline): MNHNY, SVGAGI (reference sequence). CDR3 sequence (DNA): TGTGCCAGTGAAATTACAGGGGCATATAGCAATCAGCCCCAGCATTTT. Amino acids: CASEITGAYSNQPQHF.

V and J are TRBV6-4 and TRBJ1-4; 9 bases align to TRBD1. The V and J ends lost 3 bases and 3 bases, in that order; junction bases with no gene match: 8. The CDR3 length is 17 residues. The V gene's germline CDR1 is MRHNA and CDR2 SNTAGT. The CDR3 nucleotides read TGTGCCAGCAGTGAAGCCGGACAGGGGTTGGCTAATGAAAAACTGTTTTTT. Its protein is CASSEAGQGLANEKLFF.

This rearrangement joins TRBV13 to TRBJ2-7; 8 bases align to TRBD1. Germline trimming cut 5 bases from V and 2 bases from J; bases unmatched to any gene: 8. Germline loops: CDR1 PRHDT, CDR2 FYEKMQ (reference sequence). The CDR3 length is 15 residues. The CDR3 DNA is TGTGCCAGCAGCCCCGACAGGGGAAACCCCTACGAGCAGTACTTC. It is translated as CASSPDRGNPYEQYF.

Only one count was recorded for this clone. In nucleotides, the CDR3 is TGTGCCAGCAGCCCCGAAACGGGACTAGCGGGAAGCACAGATACGCAGTATTTT. Its protein product is CASSPETGLAGSTDTQYF. The V gene is TRBV5-4, the J gene TRBJ2-3, with 13 bases identical to TRBD2. The CDR3 consists of 18 residues. V gave up 4 bases and J gave up 0 bases; unmatched junction bases: 8. Germline V lookup: CDR1 SGHNT, CDR2 YYREEE (reference sequence). Together with reference TRBV5-4 and TRBJ2-3, the CDR3 gives the full variable domain: ETGVTQSPTHLIKTRGQQVTLRCSSQSGHNTVSWYQQALGQGPQFIFQYYREEENGRGNFPPRFSGLQFPNYSSELNVNALELDDSALYLCASSPETGLAGSTDTQYFGPGTRLTVL.

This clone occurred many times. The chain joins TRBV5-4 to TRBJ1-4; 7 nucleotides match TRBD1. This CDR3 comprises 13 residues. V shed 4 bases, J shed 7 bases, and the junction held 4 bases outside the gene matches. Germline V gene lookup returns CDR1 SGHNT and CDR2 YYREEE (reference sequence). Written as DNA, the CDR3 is TGTGCCAGCAGCCCGACAGGGTCTGAAAAACTGTTTTTT. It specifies CASSPTGSEKLFF.

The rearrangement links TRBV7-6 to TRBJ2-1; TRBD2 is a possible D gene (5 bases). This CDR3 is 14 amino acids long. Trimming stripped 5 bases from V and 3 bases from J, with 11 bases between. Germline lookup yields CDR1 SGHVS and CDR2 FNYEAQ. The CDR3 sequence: CASSPGDSYNEQFF. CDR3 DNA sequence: TGTGCCAGCAGCCCCGGGGATAGCTACAATGAGCAGTTCTTC.

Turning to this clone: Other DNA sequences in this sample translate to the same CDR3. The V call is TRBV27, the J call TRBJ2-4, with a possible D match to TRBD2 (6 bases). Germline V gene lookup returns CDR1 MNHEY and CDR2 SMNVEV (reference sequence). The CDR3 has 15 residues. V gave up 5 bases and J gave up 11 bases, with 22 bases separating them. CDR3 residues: CASSPPTEGRWVQYF. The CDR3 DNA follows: TGTGCCAGCAGTCCGCCGACGGAGGGCCGGTGGGTTCAGTACTTC.

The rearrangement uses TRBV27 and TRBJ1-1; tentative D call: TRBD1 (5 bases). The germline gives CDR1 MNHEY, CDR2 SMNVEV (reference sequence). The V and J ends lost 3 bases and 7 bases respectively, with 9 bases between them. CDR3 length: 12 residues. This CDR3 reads CASSLWGGEAFF. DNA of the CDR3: TGTGCCAGCAGTTTGTGGGGGGGTGAAGCTTTCTTT.

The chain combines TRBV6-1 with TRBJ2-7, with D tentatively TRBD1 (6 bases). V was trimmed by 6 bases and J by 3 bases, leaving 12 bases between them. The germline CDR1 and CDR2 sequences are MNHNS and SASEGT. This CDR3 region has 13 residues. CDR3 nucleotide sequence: TGTGCCAGCAGCGCCATACAGGGCTACGAGCAGTACTTC. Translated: CASSAIQGYEQYF.

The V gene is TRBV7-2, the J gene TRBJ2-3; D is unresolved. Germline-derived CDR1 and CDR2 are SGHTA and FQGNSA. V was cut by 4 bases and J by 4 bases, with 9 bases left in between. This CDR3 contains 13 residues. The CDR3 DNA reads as TGTGCCAGCAGCTCACTGCCCCCAGATACGCAGTATTTT. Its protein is CASSSLPPDTQYF.

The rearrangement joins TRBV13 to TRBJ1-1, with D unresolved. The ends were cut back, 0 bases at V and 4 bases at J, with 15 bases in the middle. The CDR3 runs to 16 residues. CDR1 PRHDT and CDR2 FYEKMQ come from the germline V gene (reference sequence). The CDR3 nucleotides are TGTGCCAGCAGCTTAGGCCTTACGGTAAGAGGCACTGAAGCTTTCTTT. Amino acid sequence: CASSLGLTVRGTEAFF.

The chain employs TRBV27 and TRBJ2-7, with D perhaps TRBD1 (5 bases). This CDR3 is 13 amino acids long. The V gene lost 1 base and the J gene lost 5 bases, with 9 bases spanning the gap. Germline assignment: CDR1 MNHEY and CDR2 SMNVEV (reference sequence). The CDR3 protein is CASSLYRNNEQYF. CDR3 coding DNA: TGTGCCAGCAGTTTATACAGGAATAACGAGCAGTACTTC.

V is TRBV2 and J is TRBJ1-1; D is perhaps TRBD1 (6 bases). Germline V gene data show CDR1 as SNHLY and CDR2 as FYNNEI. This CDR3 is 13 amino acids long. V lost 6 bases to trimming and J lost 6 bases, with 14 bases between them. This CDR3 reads CASRETGSAEAFF. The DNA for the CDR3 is TGTGCCAGCAGGGAGACAGGTTCTGCTGAAGCTTTCTTT.

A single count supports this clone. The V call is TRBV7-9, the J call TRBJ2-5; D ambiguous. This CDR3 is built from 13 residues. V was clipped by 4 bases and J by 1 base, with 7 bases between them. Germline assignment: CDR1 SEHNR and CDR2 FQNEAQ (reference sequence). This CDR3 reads CASSSGPQETQYF. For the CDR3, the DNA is TGTGCCAGCAGCTCTGGGCCCCAAGAGACCCAGTACTTC.

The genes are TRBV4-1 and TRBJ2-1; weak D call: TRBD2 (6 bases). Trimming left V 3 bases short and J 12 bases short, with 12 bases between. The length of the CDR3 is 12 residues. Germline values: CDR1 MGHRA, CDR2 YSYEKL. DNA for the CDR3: TGCGCCAGCAGCCAGGAGGGAGCTCTGCAGTTCTTC. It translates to CASSQEGALQFF.